This T cell receptor beta chain was found in a study of regulatory T cells in long-lasting Graves disease. This clonotype was recorded a few times. With iRepertoire HTBI primers and Arm-PCR of CDR3 regions, TCR beta libraries were built. TCRdb ran MiXCR on the multiplex PCR reads and lists one entry per CDR3 protein. Altogether 390,000 or so distinct CDR3 sequences are present, roughly 10% being singletons, with the ten largest covering approximately 20%. Time point defined: newly diagnosed GD, antithyroid drugs for less than 3 months. Construction of the TCR library relied on RNA isolated from PBMCs. The same sample was also studied in work on T cells in Graves' hyperthyroidism and ophthalmopathy. This second report adds: Blood also contained most expanded thyroid clonotypes above 0.001.

This sequence originates from a woman between 18 and 30 years old with Graves disease. Here the sequenced sample was peripheral blood mononuclear cells (PBMCs), taken at new diagnosis, from a patient treated with antithyroid drugs.

The CDR3 here is CSVEDQGRKLFF. The CDR3 region has the DNA TGCAGCGTTGAAGATCAGGGGAGAAAACTGTTTTTT. The rearrangement joins TRBV29-1 to TRBJ1-4; D is perhaps TRBD1 (6 bases). Between the trimmed V and J ends, which lost 0 bases and 10 bases, there was a span of 9 bases. The CDR3 loop spans 12 amino acids. Germline V lookup: CDR1 SQVTM, CDR2 ANQGSEA.